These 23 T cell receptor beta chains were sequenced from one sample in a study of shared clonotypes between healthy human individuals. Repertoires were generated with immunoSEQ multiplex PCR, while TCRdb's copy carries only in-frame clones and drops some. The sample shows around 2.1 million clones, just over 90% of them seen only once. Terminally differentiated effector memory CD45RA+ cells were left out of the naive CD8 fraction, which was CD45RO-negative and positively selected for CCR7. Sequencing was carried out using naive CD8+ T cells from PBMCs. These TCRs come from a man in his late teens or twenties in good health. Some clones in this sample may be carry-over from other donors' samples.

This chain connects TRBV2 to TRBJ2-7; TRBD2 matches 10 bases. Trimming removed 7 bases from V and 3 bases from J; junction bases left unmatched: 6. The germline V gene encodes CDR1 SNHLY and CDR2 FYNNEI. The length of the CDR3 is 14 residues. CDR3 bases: TGTGCCAGCACCCCAGCGGGAGGGCACTACGAGCAGTACTTC. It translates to CASTPAGGHYEQYF.

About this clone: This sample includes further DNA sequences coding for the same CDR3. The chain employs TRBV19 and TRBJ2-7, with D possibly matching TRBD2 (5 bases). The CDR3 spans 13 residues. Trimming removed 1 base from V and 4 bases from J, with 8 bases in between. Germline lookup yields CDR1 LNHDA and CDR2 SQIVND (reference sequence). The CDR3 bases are TGTGCCAGTAGTATAGCCGGCGGGTACGAGCAGTACTTC. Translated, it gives CASSIAGGYEQYF.

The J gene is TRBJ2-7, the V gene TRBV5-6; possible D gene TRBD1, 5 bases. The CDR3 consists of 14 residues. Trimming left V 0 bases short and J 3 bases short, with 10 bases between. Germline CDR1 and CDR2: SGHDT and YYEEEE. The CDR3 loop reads CASSLAATVYEQYF. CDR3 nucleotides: TGTGCCAGCAGCTTGGCCGCGACAGTCTACGAGCAGTACTTC.

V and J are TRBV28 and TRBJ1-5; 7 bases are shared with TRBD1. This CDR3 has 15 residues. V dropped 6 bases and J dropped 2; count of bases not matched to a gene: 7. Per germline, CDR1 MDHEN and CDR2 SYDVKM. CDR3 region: CASSERGPGNQPQHF. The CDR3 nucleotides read TGTGCCAGCAGCGAAAGGGGGCCTGGCAATCAGCCCCAGCATTTT.

CDR3 in DNA: TGTGCCAGCGGTGTCAATCAGCCCCAGCATTTT. Translated: CASGVNQPQHF. This sequence joins TRBV6-1 and TRBJ1-5, with unresolved D. This CDR3 comprises 11 residues. The germline V gene encodes CDR1 MNHNS and CDR2 SASEGT. Between the trimmed V and J ends, which lost 8 bases and 3 bases, there was a span of 5 bases.

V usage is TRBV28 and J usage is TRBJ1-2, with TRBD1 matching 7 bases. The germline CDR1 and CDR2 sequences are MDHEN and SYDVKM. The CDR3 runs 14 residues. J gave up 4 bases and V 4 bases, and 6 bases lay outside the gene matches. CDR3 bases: TGTGCCAGCAGTTACACAGGGGTGGGCTATGGCTACACCTTC. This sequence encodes CASSYTGVGYGYTF.

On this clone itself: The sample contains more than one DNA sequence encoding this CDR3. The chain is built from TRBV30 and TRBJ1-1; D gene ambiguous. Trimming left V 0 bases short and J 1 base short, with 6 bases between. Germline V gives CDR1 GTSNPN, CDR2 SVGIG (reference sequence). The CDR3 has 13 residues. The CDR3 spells CAWSVSRNTEAFF. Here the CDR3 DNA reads TGTGCCTGGAGTGTCTCCCGGAACACTGAAGCTTTCTTT.

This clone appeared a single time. The CDR3 reads CASSLAWSGNTEAFF. The CDR3 DNA reads as TGTGCCAGCAGCTTAGCGTGGTCGGGGAACACTGAAGCTTTCTTT. V and J are TRBV7-9 and TRBJ1-1; D gene uncertain. V was clipped by 0 bases and J by 1 base, with 9 bases between them. Germline CDR1 is SEHNR and CDR2 is FQNEAQ (reference sequence). The CDR3 is 15 amino acids.

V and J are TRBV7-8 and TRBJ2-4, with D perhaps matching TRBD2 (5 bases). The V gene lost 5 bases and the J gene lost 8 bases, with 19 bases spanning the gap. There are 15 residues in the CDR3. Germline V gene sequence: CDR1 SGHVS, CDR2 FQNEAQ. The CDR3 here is CASSPTEGELYIQYF. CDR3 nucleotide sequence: TGTGCCAGCAGCCCGACCGAGGGAGAATTATACATTCAGTACTTC.

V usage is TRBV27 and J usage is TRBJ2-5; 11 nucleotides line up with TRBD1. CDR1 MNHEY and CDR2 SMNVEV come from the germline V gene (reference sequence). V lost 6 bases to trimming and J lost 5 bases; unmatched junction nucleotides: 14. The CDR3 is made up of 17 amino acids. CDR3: CASSFLSGQGAMETQYF. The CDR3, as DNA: TGTGCCAGCAGCTTTTTATCAGGACAGGGGGCGATGGAGACCCAGTACTTC.

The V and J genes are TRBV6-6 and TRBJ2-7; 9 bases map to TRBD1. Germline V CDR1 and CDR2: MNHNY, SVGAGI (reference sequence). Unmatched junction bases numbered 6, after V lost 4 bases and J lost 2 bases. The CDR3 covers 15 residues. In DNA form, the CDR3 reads TGTGCCAGCAGTTGGAGGACAGGGGTCGCCTACGAGCAGTACTTC. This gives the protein CASSWRTGVAYEQYF.

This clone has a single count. The CDR3 nucleotides read TGTGCCACCTCGCGGTCTCCCGATAGCAATCAGCCCCAGCATTTT. Residues: CATSRSPDSNQPQHF. The rearrangement joins TRBV28 to TRBJ1-5; D gene uncertain. V was cut by 10 bases and J by 0 bases, with 16 bases left in between. Germline CDR1 and CDR2: MDHEN and SYDVKM. The CDR3 is 15 residues long.

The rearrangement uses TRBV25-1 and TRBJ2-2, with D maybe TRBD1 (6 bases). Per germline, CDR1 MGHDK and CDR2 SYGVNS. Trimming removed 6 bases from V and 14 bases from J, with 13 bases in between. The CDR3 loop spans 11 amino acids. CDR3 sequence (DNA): TGTGCCAGCAGCCTAGGGACATCCCTGTTTTTT. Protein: CASSLGTSLFF.

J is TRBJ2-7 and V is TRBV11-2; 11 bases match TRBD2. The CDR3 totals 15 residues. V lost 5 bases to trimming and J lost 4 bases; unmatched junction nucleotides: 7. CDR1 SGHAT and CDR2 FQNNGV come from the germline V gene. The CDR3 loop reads CASSPVAGGKYEQYF. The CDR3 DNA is TGTGCCAGCAGCCCTGTAGCGGGAGGGAAATACGAGCAGTACTTC.

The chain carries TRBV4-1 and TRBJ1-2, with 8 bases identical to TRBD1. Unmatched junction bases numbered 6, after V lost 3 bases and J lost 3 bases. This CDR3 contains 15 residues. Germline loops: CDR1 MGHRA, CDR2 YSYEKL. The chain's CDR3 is CASSHPTGDHYGYTF. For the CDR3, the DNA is TGCGCCAGCAGCCACCCGACAGGGGACCACTATGGCTACACCTTC.

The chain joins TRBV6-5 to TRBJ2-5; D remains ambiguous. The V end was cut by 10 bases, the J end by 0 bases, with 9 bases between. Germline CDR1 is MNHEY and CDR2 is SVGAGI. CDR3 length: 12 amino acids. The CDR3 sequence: CATATDQETQYF. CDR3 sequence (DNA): TGTGCCACCGCTACGGACCAAGAGACCCAGTACTTC.

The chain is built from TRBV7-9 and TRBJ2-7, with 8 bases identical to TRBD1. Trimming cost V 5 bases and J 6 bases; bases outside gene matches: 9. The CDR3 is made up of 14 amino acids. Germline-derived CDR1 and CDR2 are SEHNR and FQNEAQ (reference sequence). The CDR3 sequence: CASSGQGEVGEQYF. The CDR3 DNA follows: TGTGCCAGCAGCGGACAGGGCGAAGTCGGCGAGCAGTACTTC.

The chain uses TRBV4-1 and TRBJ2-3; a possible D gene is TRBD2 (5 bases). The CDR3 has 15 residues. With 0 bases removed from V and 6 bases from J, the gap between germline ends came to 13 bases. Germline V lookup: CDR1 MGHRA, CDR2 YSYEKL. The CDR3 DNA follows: TGCGCCAGCAGCCAAGAGGACCTAGCTTACGATACGCAGTATTTT. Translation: CASSQEDLAYDTQYF.

The CDR3 here is CASGLEAGVNTEAFF. The CDR3 coding sequence is TGTGCTAGTGGTTTGGAAGCAGGGGTAAACACTGAAGCTTTCTTT. J is TRBJ1-1 and V is TRBV12-5; possible D gene TRBD1, 6 bases. Germline assignment: CDR1 LGHNT and CDR2 FRNRAP. CDR3 length: 15 amino acids. Trimming removed 1 base from V and 2 bases from J, with 11 bases in between.

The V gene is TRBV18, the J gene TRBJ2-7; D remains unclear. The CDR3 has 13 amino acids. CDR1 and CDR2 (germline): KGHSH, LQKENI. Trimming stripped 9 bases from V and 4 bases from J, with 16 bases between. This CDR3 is CASQDPVLYEQYF. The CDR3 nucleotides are TGTGCCAGTCAGGACCCAGTTTTATACGAGCAGTACTTC.

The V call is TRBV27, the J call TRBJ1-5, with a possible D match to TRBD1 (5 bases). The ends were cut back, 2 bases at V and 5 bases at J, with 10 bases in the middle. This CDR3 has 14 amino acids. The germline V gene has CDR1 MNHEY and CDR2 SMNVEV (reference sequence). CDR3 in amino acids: CASSLGGVDQPQHF. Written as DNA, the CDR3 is TGTGCCAGCAGTTTAGGGGGAGTCGATCAGCCCCAGCATTTT.

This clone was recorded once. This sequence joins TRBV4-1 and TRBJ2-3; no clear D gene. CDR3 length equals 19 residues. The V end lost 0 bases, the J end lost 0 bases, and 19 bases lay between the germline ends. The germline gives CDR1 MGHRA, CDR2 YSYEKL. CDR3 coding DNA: TGCGCCAGCAGCCAAGACCCCTTTGGACGCAGTACTAGCACAGATACGCAGTATTTT. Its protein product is CASSQDPFGRSTSTDTQYF.

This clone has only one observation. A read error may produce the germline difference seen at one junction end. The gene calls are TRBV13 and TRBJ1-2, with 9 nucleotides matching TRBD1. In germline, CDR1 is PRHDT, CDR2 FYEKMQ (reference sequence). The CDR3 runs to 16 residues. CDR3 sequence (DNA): TGTGCCAGCAGCCTAGGGACAGGGTGGCGAAACTATGGCTACACCTTC. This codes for CASSLGTGWRNYGYTF.